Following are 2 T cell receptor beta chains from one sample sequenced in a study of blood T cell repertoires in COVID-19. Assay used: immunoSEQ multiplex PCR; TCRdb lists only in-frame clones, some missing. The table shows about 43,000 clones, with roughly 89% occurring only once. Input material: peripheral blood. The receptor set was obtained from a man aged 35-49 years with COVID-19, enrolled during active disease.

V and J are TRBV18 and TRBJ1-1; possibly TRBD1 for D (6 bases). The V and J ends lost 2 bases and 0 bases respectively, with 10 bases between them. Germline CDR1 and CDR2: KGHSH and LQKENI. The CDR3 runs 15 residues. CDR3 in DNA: TGTGCCAGCTCACCAAATGGGGGCATGAACACTGAAGCTTTCTTT. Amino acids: CASSPNGGMNTEAFF.

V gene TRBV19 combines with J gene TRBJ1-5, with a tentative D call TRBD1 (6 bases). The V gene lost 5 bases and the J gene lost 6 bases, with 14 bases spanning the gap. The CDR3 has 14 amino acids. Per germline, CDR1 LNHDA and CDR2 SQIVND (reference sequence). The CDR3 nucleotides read TGTGCCAGTAGTGAGACAGGATTGGGTCAGCCCCAGCATTTT. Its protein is CASSETGLGQPQHF.